This T cell receptor beta chain was retrieved from a study of cytomegalovirus exposure and HLA in healthy donors. Findings and caveats of the study: The likely explanation for a cluster of highly shared sequence variants was sequencing artifact. Owing to their indistinguishability, certain V segments, notably TRBV6-2 and TRBV6-3, were excluded. It was assumed in the presence/absence analyses that sequencing depth was roughly uniform across donors. In vitro experiments confirmed that a few CMV-associated chains were specific for CMV antigens.

Trimming pared 7 bases from V and 4 bases from J, leaving 16 bases between. Germline V CDR1 and CDR2: LNHDA, SQIVND (reference sequence). The CDR3 has 14 residues. In regard to this clone: Its antigen remains unknown.

Primers for the PCR totalled 60 Vbeta and 13 Jbeta. Sequencing was performed with immunoSEQ multiplex PCR; in TCRdb, only in-frame clones are kept and a portion is missing. Among roughly 180,000 clones, roughly 80% were seen once, and the ten largest hold roughly 0.75%. The source is a young woman in good health and CMV-seronegative. The V gene is TRBV19, the J gene TRBJ1-1; no definite D call. Sequenced input: PBMCs. Written as DNA, the CDR3 is TGTGCCAGTAAGGACTCCCTGGAGGGCACTGAAGCTTTCTTT. Residues: CASKDSLEGTEAFF.